The following is a T cell receptor beta chain sequence with its context. What it binds is unknown. From germline, CDR1 is SGHVS and CDR2 FQNEAQ. The CDR3 length is 13 residues. The V end lost 8 bases, the J end lost 5 bases, and 12 bases lay between the germline ends. One entry per CDR3 protein results from TCRdb running MiXCR on the RT-PCR reads. Of 500,000 to 550,000 distinct CDR3 sequences listed, roughly 7.9% were seen once; the top ten hold around 13%. This sample was taken from a study of response to subunit inactivated influenza vaccine. Study-wide results and caveats: The authors offered the suggestion that each seasonal influenza vaccination recruits few new T cells.

Material: PBMCs from blood, obtained 23 to 25 months after vaccination. The clonotype was recovered from a man between 50 and 69 years old who received an inactivated influenza vaccine. The chain is built from TRBV7-8 and TRBJ2-2, with D hard to call. This chain's CDR3 is CASGEGGTGELFF. Here the CDR3 DNA reads TGTGCCAGCGGTGAAGGTGGGACCGGGGAGCTGTTTTTT.